The sequence of this T cell receptor beta chain was determined in a study of blood T cell repertoires in COVID-19. For the study at large: Acute and convalescent COVID-19 specimens originated in the United States, Italy and Spain. Sample material is recorded as cDNA or gDNA derived from T cells, B-cell-depleted T cells, or PBMCs.

The CDR3 runs 16 residues. CDR1 and CDR2 from the germline V gene are LNHDA and SQIVND (reference sequence). V lost 4 bases, J lost 0 bases, and 15 bases lay in between. Original handling: For nucleated cells, counts were estimated from reference gene primer amplification. Generated by immunoSEQ multiplex PCR, the TCRdb table keeps only in-frame clones and is missing some. D and trimming were read from the DNA, whereas the V and J calls and clone size are those reported in that table. The sample lists some 64,000 clones; 60% to 80% were seen once. The sequence derives from a woman aged 60-70 years with acute or convalescent COVID-19. Sample: peripheral blood. The chain employs TRBV19 and TRBJ1-1; D is undetermined. The CDR3 is CASSKGRRTVNTEAFF. The CDR3 nucleotides read TGTGCCAGTAGTAAGGGCAGGAGGACCGTGAACACTGAAGCTTTCTTT.